This is a list of T cell receptor beta chains from one sample in a study of T cells in Graves' hyperthyroidism and ophthalmopathy. From the multiplex PCR reads, TCRdb called clonotypes with MiXCR, one entry per CDR3 protein. The data show about 410,000 distinct CDR3 sequences, more than 12% seen once. What was sequenced was blood. These receptors were taken from a woman in her twenties or thirties with Graves' ophthalmopathy. The conserved cysteine and the conserved F or W are not part of the CDR3 here. Clone size is not always given. Where it is, it says once, few, many or a class for expanded clones.

TRBJ2-3 | many | TRBV5-1 | ASSSGLVLDTQY
TRBJ1-6 | NA | TRBV11-2 | ASSLDLQGTLPLH
TRBJ2-1 | many | TRBV20-1 | SASPTGGTEQF
TRBJ2-2 | NA | TRBV28 | ASIRAGGGGAGELF
TRBJ2-1 | NA | TRBV6-1 | AVEYNEQF
TRBJ1-5 | many | TRBV10-3 | AISETRGGRFSNQPQH
TRBJ1-5 | few | TRBV15 | ATSRVKGAGFLSNQPQH
TRBJ2-5 | many | TRBV6-1 | ASRRGKLSETQY
TRBJ2-7 | few | TRBV9 | ASSGYPSTIRSYEQY
TRBJ1-1 | many | TRBV28 | ASRVLGTEAF
TRBJ2-5 | many | TRBV3-1 | ASSQVVAGGKETQY
TRBJ1-6 | many | TRBV6-1 | ASSAPFGSPLH
TRBJ1-4 | once | TRBV6-1 | ASSRRGRGSGLNEKLF
TRBJ2-2 | NA | TRBV20-1 | SAREFLGPNTGELF
TRBJ2-3 | NA | TRBV9 | ASSGNRWGTDTQY
TRBJ1-5 | NA | TRBV19 | ASSIYTVGSNQPQH
TRBJ1-6 | NA | TRBV12-3/TRBV12-4 | ASSLSAGANSPLH
TRBJ2-7 | NA | TRBV6-2/TRBV6-3 | ASSYSYRLTYEQY
TRBJ2-1 | NA | TRBV20-1 | SAPLALYNEQF
TRBJ2-1 | many | TRBV7-9 | ASSLVISDYNEQF
TRBJ1-1 | many | TRBV20-1 | SAQRGGRNTEAF
TRBJ2-7 | many | TRBV30 | ACTSGGAYEQY
TRBJ2-7 | NA | TRBV7-9 | ASSMLGFEQY
TRBJ2-2 | NA | TRBV7-2 | ASSLNGTPLNTGELF
TRBJ2-7 | many | TRBV29-1 | SVVGQGGYEQY
TRBJ1-3 | few | TRBV19 | ASSIYGGVAGNTIY
TRBJ1-2 | many | TRBV20-1 | SARRMGPSGGGYT
TRBJ1-6 | NA | TRBV5-1 | ASSFSGQEASPLH
TRBJ1-6 | NA | TRBV5-1 | ASSRQGDFGSPLH
TRBJ2-1 | many | TRBV2 | ASSAPGLAGNNEQF
TRBJ2-7 | few | TRBV29-1 | SVLPRQGYEQY
TRBJ1-5 | many | TRBV6-1 | ASTRQGGYSNQPQH
TRBJ2-1 | NA | TRBV19 | ASMPGQGFYNEQF
TRBJ1-4 | many | TRBV7-3 | ASSPGTGVSGEKLF
TRBJ2-4 | few | TRBV20-1 | SARTGPFGKNIQY
TRBJ2-3 | many | TRBV6-1 | ASSEWGQTQY
TRBJ2-2 | many | TRBV7-2 | ASSLVFGDVVLPGELF
TRBJ2-1 | many | TRBV7-3 | ATKGGDNEQF
TRBJ1-2 | NA | TRBV19 | ASNSLYGYT
TRBJ1-2 | few | TRBV29-1 | SVQDRNYGYT
TRBJ2-3 | many | TRBV13 | ASSSRMGFSNTQY
TRBJ2-2 | many | TRBV20-1 | SARQRPGQGVTGELF
TRBJ1-4 | NA | TRBV11-3 | ASSPTVLSEKLF
TRBJ2-1 | NA | TRBV6-4 | ASSDSGEGANEQF
TRBJ1-6 | many | TRBV4-1 | ASSQVDMGIYNSPLH
TRBJ1-3 | NA | TRBV5-8 | ASSLFEGHSGNTIY
TRBJ1-4 | many | TRBV5-6 | ASSLTMRREKLF
TRBJ2-7 | many | TRBV7-6 | ASSSDRDGSYEQY
TRBJ1-1 | many | TRBV7-9 | ASSGDRAPGAF